Presented here are 21 T cell receptor beta chains from one specimen sequenced in a study of early T cells in non-severe SARS-CoV-2 infection. Using its own MiXCR run on the 5' RACE reads, TCRdb lists one record per CDR3 protein. Counted here are about 68,000 distinct CDR3 sequences, roughly 10% occurring once; the ten biggest clones make up 6.4%. Sequenced: whole blood. The receptors derive from an adult who was a healthcare worker with PCR-confirmed SARS-CoV-2 infection or an uninfected control (not recorded which).

The chain couples TRBV6-2 or TRBV6-3 to TRBJ2-5, with D tentatively TRBD1 (6 bases). Germline V lookup: CDR1 MNHEY, CDR2 SVGEGT. V lost 6 bases, J lost 7 bases, and 18 bases lay in between. There are 14 residues in the CDR3. CDR3 DNA: TGTGCCAGCAGCCCCACCGAGGAAGGGGGGACCCAGTACTTC. Translated, it gives CASSPTEEGGTQYF.

The gene calls are TRBV12-3 or TRBV12-4 and TRBJ2-3; 10 nucleotides line up with TRBD2. The length of the CDR3 is 15 residues. With V trimmed by 6 bases and J by 2 bases, 5 bases remained unmatched. CDR3 sequence (DNA): TGTGCCAGCAGCCCCGGGACTAGCGACACAGATACGCAGTATTTT. It encodes CASSPGTSDTDTQYF.

This clonotype has a handful of counts. The chain employs TRBV7-9 and TRBJ2-2; D is unresolved. In germline, CDR1 is SEHNR, CDR2 FQNEAQ (reference sequence). The CDR3 loop spans 14 amino acids. Trimming shortened V by 1 base and J by 5 bases, and 8 bases separated the two germline ends. DNA for the CDR3: TGTGCCAGCAGCTTAGTTGCCGGGACCGGGGAGCTGTTTTTT. This sequence encodes CASSLVAGTGELFF.

The chain employs TRBV27 and TRBJ2-5; D not resolved. This CDR3 is built from 13 residues. Germline V gene lookup returns CDR1 MNHEY and CDR2 SMNVEV (reference sequence). The germline V and J ends were trimmed by 2 bases and 1 base, with 5 bases remaining between them. The DNA for the CDR3 is TGTGCCAGCAGTTTACAAGGCCAAGAGACCCAGTACTTC. Amino acids: CASSLQGQETQYF.

The rearrangement uses TRBV6-6 and TRBJ2-3, with a possible D match to TRBD2 (6 bases). The V end lost 4 bases, the J end lost 8 bases, and 22 bases lay between the germline ends. Germline V gene lookup returns CDR1 MNHNY and CDR2 SVGAGI (reference sequence). The CDR3 has 16 residues. The CDR3 nucleotides are TGTGCCAGCAGTTCACCGACTAGTGGGAGTAGGGGTACGCAGTATTTT. It translates to CASSSPTSGSRGTQYF.

There are many counts of this clonotype. The chain joins TRBV7-8 to TRBJ2-1, with 16 bases fitting TRBD2. This CDR3 region has 19 residues. Germline CDR1 is SGHVS and CDR2 is FQNEAQ. The trim removed 6 bases at V and 2 bases at J, leaving 10 bases unmatched. CDR3 loop: CASSINLGTSGRAYNEQFF. The CDR3 DNA follows: TGTGCCAGCAGTATAAATCTGGGGACTAGCGGGAGGGCCTACAATGAGCAGTTCTTC.

This clonotype was seen a few times. This rearrangement joins TRBV28 to TRBJ2-3; 11 nucleotides match TRBD2. The CDR3 runs 16 residues. In germline, CDR1 is MDHEN, CDR2 SYDVKM. Germline trimming cut 5 bases from V and 3 bases from J; bases unmatched to any gene: 7. The CDR3 loop reads CASSPIAGGPTDTQYF. The CDR3, as DNA: TGTGCCAGCAGTCCAATAGCGGGAGGGCCGACAGATACGCAGTATTTT.

This clonotype was observed many times. The chain joins TRBV4-1 to TRBJ1-6, with D possibly being TRBD1 (5 bases). Germline loops: CDR1 MGHRA, CDR2 YSYEKL. This CDR3 has 17 amino acids. Deletions cut 1 base from V and 9 bases from J, with 19 bases between. CDR3 nucleotides: TGCGCCAGCAGCCAAGTTGCTTATCAGGGATGGGGTTCACCCCTCCACTTT. This gives the protein CASSQVAYQGWGSPLHF.

This chain links TRBV20-1 with TRBJ1-6; tentative D call: TRBD1 (6 bases). Trimming stripped 6 bases from V and 8 bases from J, with 11 bases between. The CDR3 consists of 12 residues. Per the germline V gene, CDR1 is DFQATT and CDR2 is SNEGSKA (reference sequence). The CDR3 DNA is TGCAGTGCCTGGGACACCCATTCACCCCTCCACTTT. It yields the protein CSAWDTHSPLHF.

Ten or more counts support this clonotype. The chain carries TRBV9 and TRBJ2-2; the D is unclear. Germline V gives CDR1 SGDLS, CDR2 YYNGEE. The V end was cut by 3 bases, the J end by 6 bases, with 12 bases between. The CDR3 spans 14 residues. The CDR3 DNA is TGTGCCAGCAGCGCCGCGATTGAGCCCGGGGAGCTGTTTTTT. Translated, it gives CASSAAIEPGELFF.

This clonotype occurred many times. The chain combines TRBV30 with TRBJ2-7; weak D call: TRBD1 (6 bases). The CDR3 extends over 12 amino acids. V shed 2 bases and J shed 5 bases, with 10 bases lying between them. Germline V gene lookup returns CDR1 GTSNPN and CDR2 SVGIG (reference sequence). The CDR3 loop is CAWSPRGNEQYF. For the CDR3, the DNA is TGTGCCTGGAGTCCTAGGGGGAACGAGCAGTACTTC.

This clonotype turned up a few times. The chain links TRBV5-1 to TRBJ1-3; TRBD1 agrees at 7 bases. The germline V gene encodes CDR1 SGHRS and CDR2 YFSETQ. Germline trimming cut 4 bases from V and 4 bases from J; bases unmatched to any gene: 8. The CDR3 is 15 residues long. CDR3 loop: CASSTGQTLGNTIYF. The CDR3 nucleotides are TGCGCCAGCAGCACGGGACAGACCCTCGGAAACACCATATATTTT. Filled out from reference TRBV5-1 and TRBJ1-3, the complete variable domain reads KAGVTQTPRYLIKTRGQQVTLSCSPISGHRSVSWYQQTPGQGLQFLFEYFSETQRNKGNFPGRFSGRQFSNSRSEMNVSTLELGDSALYLCASSTGQTLGNTIYFGEGSWLTVV.

This clonotype was observed at least ten times. The chain carries TRBV25-1 and TRBJ1-1; 8 bases match TRBD1. Germline CDR1 is MGHDK and CDR2 is SYGVNS. The CDR3 spans 15 residues. J lost 0 bases, V lost 4 bases, and 4 bases had no gene match. CDR3 region: CASSAKTGVNTEAFF. The DNA of the CDR3 is TGTGCCAGCAGTGCTAAGACAGGGGTGAACACTGAAGCTTTCTTT.

Ten or more counts support this clonotype. V and J are TRBV7-9 and TRBJ2-7, with D possibly matching TRBD2 (6 bases). This CDR3 has 12 amino acids. The ends were cut back, 4 bases at V and 5 bases at J, with 9 bases in the middle. CDR1 and CDR2 from the germline V gene are SEHNR and FQNEAQ (reference sequence). The CDR3 nucleotides are TGTGCCAGCAGCTGGGGAGGTGACGAGCAGTACTTC. Its protein is CASSWGGDEQYF.

This clonotype was found a few times. The V gene is TRBV15, the J gene TRBJ2-7; no firm D call. CDR1 is LNHNV and CDR2 is YYDKDF in the germline V gene (reference sequence). V lost 0 bases, J lost 5 bases, and 8 bases lay in between. CDR3 length: 13 residues. CDR3 nucleotides: TGTGCCACCAGCAGAGATCCAGGAGACGAGCAGTACTTC. Translating gives CATSRDPGDEQYF. The full variable domain, rest sourced from reference TRBV15 and TRBJ2-7, is DAMVIQNPRYQVTQFGKPVTLSCSQTLNHNVMYWYQQKSSQAPKLLFHYYDKDFNNEADTPDNFQSRRPNTSFCFLDIRSPGLGDTAMYLCATSRDPGDEQYFGPGTRLTVT.

The gene calls are TRBV14 and TRBJ2-2; D is uncertain. The CDR3 has 14 amino acids. Germline lookup yields CDR1 SGHDN and CDR2 FVKESK. Trimming left V 0 bases short and J 1 base short, with 3 bases between. The CDR3 coding sequence is TGTGCCAGCAGCCAAGACTGGAACACCGGGGAGCTGTTTTTT. Encoded protein: CASSQDWNTGELFF.

This clonotype was seen repeatedly, ten times or more. The gene calls are TRBV28 and TRBJ1-5; D call uncertain. Germline V lookup: CDR1 MDHEN, CDR2 SYDVKM. There are 16 residues in the CDR3. V was clipped by 6 bases and J by 3 bases, with 18 bases between them. The CDR3 loop reads CASRKGTDGYNQPQHF. The CDR3 DNA reads TGTGCCAGCAGAAAAGGTACGGACGGCTACAATCAGCCCCAGCATTTT.

The sample holds a few counts of this clonotype. This chain joins TRBV9 and TRBJ2-3; possibly TRBD2 for D (6 bases). Looked up from germline, CDR1 is SGDLS and CDR2 is YYNGEE. The CDR3 covers 16 residues. Trimming stripped 3 bases from V and 2 bases from J, with 16 bases between. CDR3 protein: CASSGIPGLPTDTQYF. The CDR3 DNA is TGTGCCAGCAGCGGTATCCCGGGACTTCCCACAGATACGCAGTATTTT.

The rearrangement links TRBV6-2 or TRBV6-3 to TRBJ1-2, with 7 bases matching TRBD1. V trimming: 6 bases; J trimming: 4 bases; junction bases outside the gene matches: 11. CDR1 is MNHEY, CDR2 SVGEGT, per germline. This CDR3 has 15 residues. In nucleotides, the CDR3 is TGTGCCAGCAGCCCCGGACCGGGACAGAGCTATGGCTACACCTTC. Its protein is CASSPGPGQSYGYTF.

The chain is built from TRBV9 and TRBJ1-4; D not resolved. V was shortened by 4 bases and J by 4 bases, with 11 bases between the two germline ends. CDR1 SGDLS and CDR2 YYNGEE come from the germline V gene. CDR3 length: 14 amino acids. The CDR3 spells CASSKLPSNEKLFF. The CDR3 bases are TGTGCCAGCAGCAAGCTGCCTAGTAATGAAAAACTGTTTTTT.

In DNA, the CDR3 is TGTGCCACCCCCCAGCGTCTCATGAACACTGAAGCTTTCTTT. This codes for CATPQRLMNTEAFF. The genes are TRBV24-1 and TRBJ1-1; no clear D gene. In germline, CDR1 is KGHDR, CDR2 SFDVKD. The CDR3 consists of 14 residues. The ends were cut back, 9 bases at V and 0 bases at J, with 13 bases in the middle.